These 7 T cell receptor beta chains originate from one sample sequenced in a study of OX40 agonist ivuxolimab in advanced cancers. TCRdb keeps only in-frame clones here, not all; method: immunoSEQ multiplex PCR. The sample has about 46,000 clones; 88% are singletons. The source material was CD4+ or CD8+ T cells sorted from blood, sampled in a trial of the OX40 agonist ivuxolimab. These receptors all come from an adult with an advanced solid tumor such as melanoma, head and neck, liver or kidney cancer.

This clone has only one observation. The CDR3 protein is CASSFGGTPFEQYF. The CDR3 nucleotides are TGTGCCAGCAGTTTTGGCGGAACCCCTTTCGAGCAGTACTTC. V is TRBV28 and J is TRBJ2-7; D uncertain. Germline CDR1 MDHEN, CDR2 SYDVKM. This CDR3 is built from 14 residues. V lost 3 bases to trimming and J lost 6 bases, with 15 bases between them.

The chain uses TRBV4-1 and TRBJ2-3; D not certain. Germline loops: CDR1 MGHRA, CDR2 YSYEKL. This CDR3 comprises 13 residues. Trimming removed 1 base at V and 4 bases at J, with 6 bases between. This chain's CDR3 is CASSQGVSDTQYF. CDR3 sequence (DNA): TGCGCCAGCAGCCAAGGAGTATCAGATACGCAGTATTTT.

The V and J genes are TRBV7-9 and TRBJ2-7; the D is unclear. Germline V CDR1 and CDR2: SEHNR, FQNEAQ (reference sequence). This CDR3 region has 14 residues. The V end lost 3 bases, the J end lost 2 bases, and 11 bases lay between the germline ends. CDR3 region: CASSFGQATYEQYF. Here the CDR3 DNA reads TGTGCCAGCAGCTTTGGGCAGGCGACCTACGAGCAGTACTTC.

The chain links TRBV5-1 to TRBJ2-5, with a tentative D call TRBD1 (5 bases). V lost 0 bases and J 5 bases, leaving 11 bases between the germline ends. The CDR3 contains 14 residues. CDR1 is SGHRS and CDR2 is YFSETQ in the germline V gene. The CDR3 nucleotides read TGCGCCAGCAGCTTGGCGACAGCCCGCGAGACCCAGTACTTC. It is translated as CASSLATARETQYF.

The chain recombines TRBV28 with TRBJ2-3; tentatively, D is TRBD2 (6 bases). CDR3 length: 16 amino acids. V was cut by 1 base and J by 0 bases, with 11 bases left in between. The germline V gene has CDR1 MDHEN and CDR2 SYDVKM. Written as DNA, the CDR3 is TGTGCCAGCAGTTTATTGGGCGGGGTGAGCACAGATACGCAGTATTTT. Translation: CASSLLGGVSTDTQYF.

The chain recombines TRBV6-1 with TRBJ1-2, with D possibly TRBD1 on 5 matching bases. The CDR3 is 16 amino acids. V lost 1 base to trimming and J lost 4 bases, with 16 bases between them. CDR1 is MNHNS, CDR2 SASEGT, per germline. CDR3 coding DNA: TGTGCCAGCAGTGAAGATGGGGCCAGGCCAATCTATGGCTACACCTTC. Its protein is CASSEDGARPIYGYTF.

V and J are TRBV29-1 and TRBJ2-1, with D possibly matching TRBD2 (6 bases). This CDR3 spans 12 amino acids. Trimming cost V 7 bases and J 3 bases, with 10 bases left between them. Germline V gene data show CDR1 as SQVTM and CDR2 as ANQGSEA. The CDR3 sequence: CSGGDIYNEQFF. CDR3 in DNA: TGCAGCGGGGGGGATATCTACAATGAGCAGTTCTTC.